Listed below are T cell receptor beta chains from one sample, sequenced in a study of cytomegalovirus exposure and HLA in healthy donors. Sequencing was performed with immunoSEQ multiplex PCR; in TCRdb, only in-frame clones are kept and a portion is missing. Of 200,000 to 250,000 clones listed, 70% to 85% are singletons. The sequencing input was PBMCs. These receptors all stem from a woman aged 60-75 years in good health and CMV-seropositive. The CDR3 runs from the conserved cysteine through the conserved F or W. D genes are given only for firm matches. The size of a clone is reported for some rows only, either as once, few or many, or as a class for expanded clones.

d_call: TRBD1
v_call: TRBV7-8
j_call: TRBJ1-1
clone_size: .
cdr3_aa: CASSLGRRDSEAFF
cdr3_nt: TGTGCCAGCAGCTTAGGCCGGCGGGACAGTGAAGCTTTCTTT

d_call: .
v_call: TRBV19
j_call: TRBJ1-1
clone_size: few
cdr3_aa: CASSSGQPPEAFF
cdr3_nt: TGTGCCAGTAGCTCCGGACAGCCACCTGAAGCTTTCTTT

d_call: TRBD2
v_call: TRBV7-3
j_call: TRBJ2-2
clone_size: .
cdr3_aa: CASSTYRGANTGELFF
cdr3_nt: TGTGCCAGCAGCACTTACCGGGGGGCGAACACCGGGGAGCTGTTTTTT

d_call: .
v_call: TRBV28
j_call: TRBJ1-1
clone_size: few
cdr3_aa: CASTMSPPYMNTEAFF
cdr3_nt: TGTGCCAGCACCATGTCACCCCCATACATGAACACTGAAGCTTTCTTT

d_call: TRBD1
v_call: TRBV6-5
j_call: TRBJ1-1
clone_size: .
cdr3_aa: CASILRTGNTEAFF
cdr3_nt: TGTGCCAGCATTCTACGGACAGGGAACACTGAAGCTTTCTTT

d_call: TRBD2
v_call: TRBV2
j_call: TRBJ2-3
clone_size: once
cdr3_aa: CASSVWRGGRDTQYF
cdr3_nt: TGTGCCAGCAGTGTCTGGCGGGGGGGCCGTGATACGCAGTATTTT

d_call: TRBD1
v_call: TRBV7-8
j_call: TRBJ2-4
clone_size: once
cdr3_aa: CASSTGTAIAKNIQYF
cdr3_nt: TGTGCCAGCAGCACCGGGACAGCGATAGCCAAAAACATTCAGTACTTC

d_call: TRBD1
v_call: TRBV4-2
j_call: TRBJ1-2
clone_size: .
cdr3_aa: CASSHSPLQGYYGYTF
cdr3_nt: TGTGCCAGCAGCCACAGTCCGTTACAGGGGTACTATGGCTACACCTTC

d_call: .
v_call: TRBV19
j_call: TRBJ1-3
clone_size: .
cdr3_aa: CASSIGQPISGNTIYF
cdr3_nt: TGTGCCAGTAGTATCGGACAGCCGATCTCTGGAAACACCATATATTTT

d_call: .
v_call: TRBV5-1
j_call: TRBJ2-7
clone_size: .
cdr3_aa: CASSLAGTSGSYEQYF
cdr3_nt: TGCGCCAGCAGCTTGGCCGGGACATCTGGCTCCTACGAGCAGTACTTC

d_call: .
v_call: TRBV7-9
j_call: TRBJ1-2
clone_size: .
cdr3_aa: CASSSVETAKYYGYTF
cdr3_nt: TGTGCCAGCAGCTCGGTCGAGACAGCTAAGTACTATGGCTACACCTTC

d_call: .
v_call: TRBV6-5
j_call: TRBJ1-5
clone_size: .
cdr3_aa: CASSSDTYQPQHF
cdr3_nt: TGTGCCAGCAGTTCGGACACCTATCAGCCCCAGCATTTT

d_call: .
v_call: TRBV6-4
j_call: TRBJ1-1
clone_size: .
cdr3_aa: CASSVQENTEAFF
cdr3_nt: TGTGCCAGCAGTGTGCAGGAGAACACTGAAGCTTTCTTT

d_call: .
v_call: TRBV29-1
j_call: TRBJ2-2
clone_size: .
cdr3_aa: CSHSGVRTGELFF
cdr3_nt: TGCAGCCACTCCGGGGTGCGCACCGGGGAGCTGTTTTTT

d_call: .
v_call: TRBV12-5
j_call: TRBJ2-7
clone_size: .
cdr3_aa: CASGPLHEQYF
cdr3_nt: TGTGCTAGTGGTCCCCTCCACGAGCAGTACTTC

d_call: .
v_call: TRBV9
j_call: TRBJ1-2
clone_size: few
cdr3_aa: CASSVEWRSNYGYTF
cdr3_nt: TGTGCCAGCAGCGTAGAGTGGAGGAGTAACTATGGCTACACCTTC

d_call: .
v_call: TRBV21-1
j_call: TRBJ2-3
clone_size: .
cdr3_aa: CASSKDPPGAPTDTQYF
cdr3_nt: TGTGCCAGCAGCAAAGACCCCCCAGGGGCCCCCACAGATACGCAGTATTTT

d_call: TRBD1
v_call: TRBV5-4
j_call: TRBJ1-3
clone_size: .
cdr3_aa: CASSLAPGTGDTIYF
cdr3_nt: TGTGCCAGCAGCTTGGCCCCCGGGACAGGAGATACCATATATTTT

d_call: .
v_call: TRBV28
j_call: TRBJ1-5
clone_size: .
cdr3_aa: CASSDLWALDQPQHF
cdr3_nt: TGTGCCAGCAGCGATTTGTGGGCTCTCGATCAGCCCCAGCATTTT

d_call: TRBD2
v_call: TRBV5-6
j_call: TRBJ2-7
clone_size: .
cdr3_aa: CASSFRAGAYEQYF
cdr3_nt: TGTGCCAGCAGCTTTAGGGCGGGAGCCTACGAGCAGTACTTC

d_call: TRBD1
v_call: TRBV28
j_call: TRBJ1-2
clone_size: .
cdr3_aa: CASSLLRDRGHGYTF
cdr3_nt: TGTGCCAGCAGTTTATTAAGGGACAGGGGGCATGGCTACACCTTC

d_call: TRBD1
v_call: TRBV2
j_call: TRBJ1-1
clone_size: .
cdr3_aa: CASRRSDRGQAFF
cdr3_nt: TGTGCCAGCAGGCGATCGGACAGGGGGCAAGCTTTCTTT

d_call: .
v_call: TRBV2
j_call: TRBJ2-7
clone_size: once
cdr3_aa: CASSGGGLRF
cdr3_nt: TGTGCCAGCAGTGGAGGCGGGTTGCGATTC

d_call: TRBD1
v_call: TRBV4-2
j_call: TRBJ1-2
clone_size: .
cdr3_aa: CASSQELGQGYGYTF
cdr3_nt: TGTGCCAGCAGCCAAGAACTGGGACAGGGATATGGCTACACCTTC

d_call: .
v_call: TRBV5-6
j_call: TRBJ1-2
clone_size: .
cdr3_aa: CASSLYLSGTDGYTF
cdr3_nt: TGTGCCAGCAGCTTGTATTTGTCAGGGACTGATGGCTACACCTTC

d_call: TRBD2
v_call: TRBV5-8
j_call: TRBJ2-3
clone_size: .
cdr3_aa: CASSLGVGSLAGVTDTQYF
cdr3_nt: TGTGCCAGCAGCTTGGGGGTAGGCTCCCTAGCGGGAGTAACAGATACGCAGTATTTT

d_call: TRBD2
v_call: TRBV7-9
j_call: TRBJ2-1
clone_size: .
cdr3_aa: CASSLPRLAGHEQFF
cdr3_nt: TGTGCCAGCAGCTTACCGCGACTAGCGGGTCATGAGCAGTTCTTC

d_call: TRBD2
v_call: TRBV7-9
j_call: TRBJ2-1
clone_size: .
cdr3_aa: CASSLVAGGPGEQFF
cdr3_nt: TGTGCCAGCAGCTTAGTCGCGGGAGGGCCAGGTGAGCAGTTCTTC

d_call: TRBD1
v_call: TRBV5-1
j_call: TRBJ2-7
clone_size: .
cdr3_aa: CASSLEGTAYEQYF
cdr3_nt: TGCGCCAGCAGCTTGGAGGGGACAGCCTACGAGCAGTACTTC

d_call: .
v_call: TRBV6-5
j_call: TRBJ1-2
clone_size: .
cdr3_aa: CASSRGVINSHGYTF
cdr3_nt: TGTGCCAGCAGTCGGGGGGTTATAAATTCCCATGGCTACACCTTC

d_call: .
v_call: TRBV5-1
j_call: TRBJ2-2
clone_size: once
cdr3_aa: CASSYTVNTGELFF
cdr3_nt: TGCGCCAGCAGCTACACAGTCAACACCGGGGAGCTGTTTTTT

d_call: TRBD2
v_call: TRBV7-2
j_call: TRBJ2-7
clone_size: .
cdr3_aa: CASSLGHVAGQDEQYF
cdr3_nt: TGTGCCAGCAGCTTAGGTCATGTAGCGGGACAAGATGAGCAGTACTTC

d_call: .
v_call: TRBV7-2
j_call: TRBJ1-1
clone_size: .
cdr3_aa: CASSLQGLVNTEAFF
cdr3_nt: TGTGCCAGCAGCTTACAGGGTCTGGTGAACACTGAAGCTTTCTTT

d_call: TRBD1
v_call: TRBV28
j_call: TRBJ2-6
clone_size: .
cdr3_aa: CASSSQGTSGANVLTF
cdr3_nt: TGTGCCAGCAGTTCACAGGGGACCTCTGGGGCCAACGTCCTGACTTTC

d_call: .
v_call: TRBV2
j_call: TRBJ2-3
clone_size: .
cdr3_aa: CASSSQISTDTQYF
cdr3_nt: TGTGCCAGCAGTTCACAGATTAGCACAGATACGCAGTATTTT

d_call: TRBD1
v_call: TRBV27
j_call: TRBJ1-4
clone_size: few
cdr3_aa: CASSPRQGKLFF
cdr3_nt: TGTGCCAGCAGTCCGAGACAGGGTAAACTGTTTTTT

d_call: .
v_call: TRBV7-9
j_call: TRBJ2-3
clone_size: few
cdr3_aa: CASRRADTQYF
cdr3_nt: TGTGCCAGCAGGCGAGCGGATACGCAGTATTTT

d_call: TRBD1
v_call: TRBV18
j_call: TRBJ1-5
clone_size: .
cdr3_aa: CASSPGTDPNQPQHF
cdr3_nt: TGCGCCAGCTCACCCGGGACAGACCCGAATCAGCCCCAGCATTTT

d_call: TRBD1
v_call: TRBV18
j_call: TRBJ2-2
clone_size: .
cdr3_aa: CASSPSTGAGTGELFF
cdr3_nt: TGTGCCAGCTCACCCTCGACAGGGGCAGGCACCGGGGAGCTGTTTTTT

d_call: .
v_call: TRBV28
j_call: TRBJ1-1
clone_size: .
cdr3_aa: CASSPYQNTEAFF
cdr3_nt: TGTGCCAGCAGTCCCTACCAGAACACTGAAGCTTTCTTT

d_call: TRBD1
v_call: TRBV4-1
j_call: TRBJ1-3
clone_size: .
cdr3_aa: CASSQASGGTGLSGNTIYF
cdr3_nt: TGCGCCAGCAGCCAAGCAAGTGGGGGGACAGGTCTCTCTGGAAACACCATATATTTT

d_call: TRBD2
v_call: TRBV19
j_call: TRBJ2-5
clone_size: .
cdr3_aa: CASSMERGEETQYF
cdr3_nt: TGTGCCAGTAGTATGGAGCGGGGCGAAGAGACCCAGTACTTC

d_call: TRBD1
v_call: TRBV10-3
j_call: TRBJ1-5
clone_size: .
cdr3_aa: CAISGDRQGVGQPQHF
cdr3_nt: TGTGCCATCAGTGGGGACCGACAGGGGGTAGGGCAGCCCCAGCATTTT

d_call: TRBD1
v_call: TRBV18
j_call: TRBJ1-5
clone_size: .
cdr3_aa: CASSPPGGGQPQHF
cdr3_nt: TGTGCCAGCTCACCACCAGGGGGCGGTCAGCCCCAGCATTTT

d_call: .
v_call: TRBV10-2
j_call: TRBJ2-3
clone_size: .
cdr3_aa: CASAWREEADTQYF
cdr3_nt: TGCGCCAGCGCTTGGAGGGAGGAGGCAGATACGCAGTATTTT

d_call: TRBD1
v_call: TRBV5-8
j_call: TRBJ2-3
clone_size: few
cdr3_aa: CASSLQGESTDTQYF
cdr3_nt: TGTGCCAGCAGCTTACAGGGGGAGAGCACAGATACGCAGTATTTT

d_call: TRBD1
v_call: TRBV6-5
j_call: TRBJ1-1
clone_size: .
cdr3_aa: CASSPTGAVLYEAFF
cdr3_nt: TGTGCCAGCAGTCCCACAGGGGCGGTTTTGTATGAAGCTTTCTTT

d_call: .
v_call: TRBV5-1
j_call: TRBJ1-1
clone_size: .
cdr3_aa: CASSASNPTEAFF
cdr3_nt: TGCGCCAGCAGCGCATCTAACCCTACTGAAGCTTTCTTT

d_call: TRBD2
v_call: TRBV29-1
j_call: TRBJ2-1
clone_size: few
cdr3_aa: CSVAQAGGSYNEQFF
cdr3_nt: TGCAGCGTTGCCCAAGCGGGAGGGTCCTACAATGAGCAGTTCTTC